This T cell receptor beta chain was documented in a study of cytomegalovirus exposure and HLA in healthy donors. At the time of sampling, donors were nominally healthy, though unrecorded immune exposures were likely. The germline CDR1 and CDR2 sequences are GTSNPN and SVGIG (reference sequence). Trimming took 1 base from V and 6 from J, leaving 11 bases between them. The CDR3 extends over 13 amino acids. Both 60 Vbeta primers and 13 Jbeta primers went into the PCR. Sequencing used immunoSEQ multiplex PCR; TCRdb keeps in-frame clones, though not all of them. The sample has 100,000 to 150,000 clones; 70% to 80% are singletons. This clone was counted a few times. What it binds is unknown. General study points: The study recorded over 150 TCR beta chains that were cytomegalovirus-associated.

The chain employs TRBV30 and TRBJ2-3; tentative D call: TRBD1 (6 bases). Sequencing input: PBMCs. The TCR was taken from a man aged 35-49 years in good health and CMV-seronegative. The DNA for the CDR3 is TGTGCCTGGAGTGCAGGGGTCAGGGATACGCAGTATTTT. The encoded protein is CAWSAGVRDTQYF.